This TCR beta chain was sequenced in a study of molecular identifiers for immune sequencing clone quantification. Overall study findings and caveats: Naive cells had under 1% of molecules in clones above 20 RNA copies, effectors over 97%.

TCRdb analysed the PCR reads with MiXCR anew, one entry per CDR3 protein. This sample has about 630,000 distinct CDR3 sequences; 25% occur once, and the top ten carry about 0.78%. The CDR3 covers 13 residues. Trimming removed 3 bases from V and 0 bases from J, with 7 bases in between. Looked up from germline, CDR1 is DFQATT and CDR2 is SNEGSKA (reference sequence). Sorting recovered naive CD8 T cells on a CD8+CD4-CCR7+CD45RA+ profile. This clonotype occurred a few times. Antigen specificity is unknown. The chain uses TRBV20-1 and TRBJ2-3, with D possibly being TRBD2 (6 bases). The TCR was taken from a human donor in good health. Some libraries in this study had Jurkat cell RNA spiked in. Input material: naive CD8+ T cells from blood, with Jurkat cell RNA spiked in. Subset given: FACS-sorted CD8+CD4-CCR7+CD45RA+ naive T cells. The CDR3 sequence is CSASGRSTDTQYF. Here the CDR3 DNA reads TGCAGTGCTAGCGGGAGAAGCACAGATACGCAGTATTTT.